Below are 5 T cell receptor beta chains sequenced from a single sample in a study of monozygotic twins with inflammatory bowel disease. TCRdb re-called the 5' RACE reads, yielding one record per CDR3 amino acid sequence without DNA. Found here are 200,000 to 250,000 distinct CDR3 sequences; the top ten clones hold 6% to 9%. The sequenced sample was blood. These TCRs come from a human donor with ulcerative colitis or Crohn's disease, or a healthy co-twin of an affected twin (not recorded which).

This chain uses TRBV5-1 with TRBJ2-5; TCRdb proposes TRBD2, but this gene call is untestable without DNA. This CDR3 is 16 amino acids long. Germline CDR1 is SGHRS and CDR2 is YFSETQ. CDR3 in amino acids: CASSLGSSGNQETQYF.

The rearrangement links TRBV12-3 or TRBV12-4 to TRBJ2-7; the TCRdb call, TRBD1, lacks DNA for checking. The CDR3 is 14 residues long. The CDR3 loop is CASSFWDSSYEQYF.

The J gene is TRBJ2-1, the V gene TRBV29-1. Per germline, CDR1 SQVTM and CDR2 ANQGSEA. This CDR3 is 13 amino acids long. CDR3 in amino acids: CSVETISYNEQFF.

The chain has TRBV5-6 and TRBJ2-6; TCRdb's D call of TRBD1 is untestable without DNA. CDR3 length: 16 residues. Germline V gene data show CDR1 as SGHDT and CDR2 as YYEEEE. This chain's CDR3 is CASREVDQAGANVLTF.

The chain recombines TRBV7-2 with TRBJ1-1. The V gene's germline CDR1 is SGHTA and CDR2 FQGNSA. This CDR3 region has 14 residues. CDR3 protein: CASSLGHMNTEAFF.